The clone carrying this T cell receptor (beta chain) was counted only a few times. Antigen specificity is unknown. This sample was taken from a study of identical twins. Study-wide results and limits: Part of the zero-insertion signal could reflect confounding by invariant MAIT and iNKT cells. Among beta out-of-frame sequences, excess sharing between twins appeared weaker.

V gave up 3 bases and J gave up 0 bases, with 13 bases separating them. This CDR3 has 15 residues. CDR1 and CDR2 from the germline V gene are DFQATT and SNEGSKA (reference sequence). All donors were healthy Caucasians. TCRdb used MiXCR to reprocess the 5' RACE reads, holding one entry per CDR3 protein. The table records hundreds of thousands of distinct CDR3 sequences, 7.5% of them present only once. These data are also associated with another study on yellow fever vaccine responses in identical twins. That work adds: Reportedly, the T cell response mounted by twins to vaccine seemed partly convergent, partly personalized.

The sequenced sample consisted of CD8+ T cells sorted from blood. The chain combines TRBV20-1 with TRBJ2-3, with D perhaps TRBD2 (6 bases). This clonotype originated in a woman between 18 and 29 years old in good health. CDR3 DNA sequence: TGCAGTGCTAGCGAGCTGACTAGGAGCACAGATACGCAGTATTTT. Translated: CSASELTRSTDTQYF.